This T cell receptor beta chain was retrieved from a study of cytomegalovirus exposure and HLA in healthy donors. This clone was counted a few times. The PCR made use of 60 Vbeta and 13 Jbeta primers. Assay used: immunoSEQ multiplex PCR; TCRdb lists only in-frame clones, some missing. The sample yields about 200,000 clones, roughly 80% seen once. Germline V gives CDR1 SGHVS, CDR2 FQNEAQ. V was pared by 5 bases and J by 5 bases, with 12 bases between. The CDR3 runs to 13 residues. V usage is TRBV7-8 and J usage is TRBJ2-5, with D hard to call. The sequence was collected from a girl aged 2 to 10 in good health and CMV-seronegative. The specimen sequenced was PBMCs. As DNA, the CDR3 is TGTGCCAGCAGCACAACCTCCCCCGAGACCCAGTACTTC. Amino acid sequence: CASSTTSPETQYF.